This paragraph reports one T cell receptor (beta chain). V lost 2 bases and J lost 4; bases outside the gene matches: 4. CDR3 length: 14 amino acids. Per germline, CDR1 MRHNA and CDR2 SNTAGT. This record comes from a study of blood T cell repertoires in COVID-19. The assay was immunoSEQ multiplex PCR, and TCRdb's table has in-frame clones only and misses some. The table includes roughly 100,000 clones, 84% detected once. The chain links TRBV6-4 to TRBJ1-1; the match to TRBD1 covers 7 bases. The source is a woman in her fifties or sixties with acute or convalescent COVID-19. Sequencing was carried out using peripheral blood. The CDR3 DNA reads TGTGCCAGCAGTGACAGGGGGCACGGCACTGAAGCTTTCTTT. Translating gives CASSDRGHGTEAFF.